This entry lists 21 T cell receptor beta chains sequenced from one sample in a study of blood T cell repertoires in COVID-19. Data came from immunoSEQ multiplex PCR; TCRdb stores just in-frame clones and leaves some out. The sample holds 150,000 to 200,000 clones, 70% to 90% seen once. Material: peripheral blood. These receptor sequences come from a woman of 80 years or more with acute or convalescent COVID-19.

A few counts support this clone. Written as DNA, the CDR3 is TGTGCCACCCCAGAGGAAAACTCCTATAATTCACCCCTCCACTTT. Its protein is CATPEENSYNSPLHF. The J gene is TRBJ1-6, the V gene TRBV24-1; D is unclear. Germline lookup yields CDR1 KGHDR and CDR2 SFDVKD. The CDR3 sequence is 15 residues long. Trimming stripped 9 bases from V and 0 bases from J, with 11 bases between.

The chain recombines TRBV7-2 with TRBJ1-5; TRBD1 agrees at 8 bases. The CDR3 is 16 amino acids. CDR1 and CDR2 from the germline V gene are SGHTA and FQGNSA. Losses at the gene ends were 3 bases for V and 1 base for J; bases not matched to a gene: 5. CDR3 sequence reads: CASSFQGAGSNQPQHF. As DNA, the CDR3 is TGTGCCAGCAGCTTCCAGGGGGCAGGGAGCAATCAGCCCCAGCATTTT. The variable domain in full, with the rest retrieved from reference TRBV7-2 and TRBJ1-5, is GAGVSQSPSNKVTEKGKDVELRCDPISGHTALYWYRQSLGQGLEFLIYFQGNSAPDKSGLPSDRFSAERTGGSVSTLTIQRTQQEDSAVYLCASSFQGAGSNQPQHFGDGTRLSIL.

V usage is TRBV2 and J usage is TRBJ2-3; 12 nucleotides agree with TRBD2. The CDR3 runs to 17 residues. With V trimmed by 1 base and J by 3 bases, 5 bases remained unmatched. Per germline, CDR1 SNHLY and CDR2 FYNNEI. The CDR3 loop reads CASSEEASGRETDTQYF. In DNA form, the CDR3 reads TGTGCCAGCAGTGAAGAGGCTAGCGGGAGGGAAACAGATACGCAGTATTTT.

V is TRBV7-9 and J is TRBJ2-7, with 7 bases that match TRBD2. Germline V gives CDR1 SEHNR, CDR2 FQNEAQ (reference sequence). Germline trimming cut 1 base from V and 5 bases from J; bases unmatched to any gene: 5. The CDR3 runs 14 residues. The CDR3 is CASSLVSSGNEQYF. The CDR3, as DNA: TGTGCCAGCAGCTTAGTTTCTAGCGGAAACGAGCAGTACTTC.

In its sample, this clone was seen a few times. J is TRBJ2-1 and V is TRBV7-9; TRBD1 matches at 10 bases. The V segment lost 6 bases and the J segment 5 bases; nucleotides outside the gene matches: 7. The CDR3 is 15 residues long. Germline assignment: CDR1 SEHNR and CDR2 FQNEAQ (reference sequence). CDR3 in DNA: TGTGCCAGCAGTTGGGGACAGGGGTCGGACAATGAGCAGTTCTTC. Translating gives CASSWGQGSDNEQFF.

CDR3 DNA sequence: TGTGCCAGTAGCAAGATGCTAGCGGGAGGGTATAGCACAGATACGCAGTATTTT. This codes for CASSKMLAGGYSTDTQYF. The V call is TRBV19, the J call TRBJ2-3; 12 positions match TRBD2. CDR1 and CDR2 (germline): LNHDA, SQIVND (reference sequence). V lost 6 bases, J lost 0 bases, and 10 bases stayed unmatched. There are 18 residues in the CDR3.

This chain links TRBV7-2 with TRBJ2-3; 11 bases map to TRBD1. The V gene end was trimmed by 3 bases and the J gene end by 3 bases; junction bases not matched to a gene: 8. There are 17 residues in the CDR3. Per germline, CDR1 SGHTA and CDR2 FQGNSA. DNA for the CDR3: TGTGCCAGCAGCTTGGACAGGGGGCTGTTGAGGACAGATACGCAGTATTTT. It specifies CASSLDRGLLRTDTQYF.

Turning to this clone: An end of the junction differs from the germline gene, which may be a read error. The chain links TRBV19 to TRBJ1-2; no reliable D call. This CDR3 contains 11 residues. Germline loops: CDR1 LNHDA, CDR2 SQIVND (reference sequence). CDR3 sequence (DNA): TGTGCCTGTAGGACGAGGTATGGCTACACCTTC. As protein: CACRTRYGYTF. Together with reference TRBV19 and TRBJ1-2, the CDR3 gives the full variable domain: DGGITQSPKYLFRKEGQNVTLSCEQNLNHDAMYWYRQDPGQGLRLIYYSQIVNDFQKGDIAEGYSVSREKKESFPLTVTSAQKNPTAFYLCACRTRYGYTFGSGTRLTVV.

This clone was counted a single time. V usage is TRBV25-1 and J usage is TRBJ2-2; perhaps TRBD2 as D (7 bases). V was trimmed by 7 bases and J by 7 bases, leaving 19 bases between them. From germline, CDR1 is MGHDK and CDR2 SYGVNS. The CDR3 runs to 15 residues. The CDR3: CASTLGGAHGGELFF. The CDR3 DNA reads as TGTGCCAGCACTCTTGGGGGGGCGCATGGCGGGGAGCTGTTTTTT.

This rearrangement joins TRBV24-1 to TRBJ1-1, with a tentative D call TRBD1 (6 bases). Deletions cut 3 bases from V and 5 bases from J, with 18 bases between. The germline V gene has CDR1 KGHDR and CDR2 SFDVKD. The CDR3 runs to 16 residues. The CDR3 sequence: CATSDPRRGGGTEAFF. The DNA for the CDR3 is TGTGCCACCAGTGATCCGCGGAGGGGGGGTGGAACTGAAGCTTTCTTT.

This clone is a singleton in its sample. V usage is TRBV7-2 and J usage is TRBJ2-5, with D tentatively TRBD2 (6 bases). This CDR3 spans 14 amino acids. Trimming stripped 5 bases from V and 4 bases from J, with 14 bases between. The germline V gene encodes CDR1 SGHTA and CDR2 FQGNSA. The CDR3 here is CASSPGLGRETQYF. CDR3 in DNA: TGTGCCAGCAGCCCGGGACTGGGAAGAGAGACCCAGTACTTC.

This clone was picked up one time. The chain couples TRBV27 to TRBJ2-1, with D possibly matching TRBD2 (6 bases). The CDR3 covers 16 residues. Germline CDR1 and CDR2: MNHEY and SMNVEV (reference sequence). Trimming pared 0 bases from V and 4 bases from J, leaving 13 bases between. CDR3: CASSLSGGWIYNEQFF. The DNA for the CDR3 is TGTGCCAGCAGTTTATCGGGGGGATGGATTTACAATGAGCAGTTCTTC.

This chain connects TRBV11-1 to TRBJ2-1; TRBD2 might be the D (5 bases). Trimming stripped 3 bases from V and 0 bases from J, with 9 bases between. CDR1 is SGHAT, CDR2 FQDESV, per germline (reference sequence). CDR3 length: 15 residues. The CDR3 sequence: CASSFEAASYNEQFF. The DNA for the CDR3 is TGTGCCAGCAGCTTCGAAGCGGCCTCCTACAATGAGCAGTTCTTC.

The CDR3 coding sequence is TGTGCCAGCAGCGCCGACTACTACGAGCAGTACTTC. It translates to CASSADYYEQYF. This sequence joins TRBV7-9 and TRBJ2-7, with D maybe TRBD2 (5 bases). Germline CDR1 SEHNR, CDR2 FQNEAQ (reference sequence). This CDR3 has 12 residues. Trimming cost V 5 bases and J 3 bases, with 8 bases left between them.

This chain joins TRBV15 and TRBJ2-3; TRBD2 matches at 8 bases. Trimming took 0 bases from V and 0 from J; bases not matched to a gene: 5. The CDR3 totals 17 residues. The germline V gene encodes CDR1 LNHNV and CDR2 YYDKDF (reference sequence). The CDR3: CATSRDRSSGSTDTQYF. CDR3 sequence (DNA): TGTGCCACCAGCAGAGATCGGTCTAGCGGGAGCACAGATACGCAGTATTTT.

This chain joins TRBV5-6 and TRBJ2-2; tentatively, D is TRBD2 (5 bases). CDR3 length equals 15 residues. The V end lost 4 bases, the J end lost 1 base, and 11 bases lay between the germline ends. Germline V lookup: CDR1 SGHDT, CDR2 YYEEEE. CDR3 amino acids: CASSPRGLNTGELFF. CDR3 in DNA: TGTGCCAGCAGCCCCCGCGGACTGAACACCGGGGAGCTGTTTTTT.

The genes are TRBV7-6 and TRBJ2-7; D might be TRBD1 (6 bases). V was pared by 1 base and J by 0 bases, with 10 bases between. Per the germline V gene, CDR1 is SGHVS and CDR2 is FNYEAQ. This CDR3 is built from 15 residues. CDR3 nucleotides: TGTGCCAGCAGCTTAGGGACAGCAGCCTCCTACGAGCAGTACTTC. It codes for CASSLGTAASYEQYF.

Within the sample, this clone is large. The chain is built from TRBV5-1 and TRBJ2-7; D is ambiguous. CDR1 and CDR2 (germline): SGHRS, YFSETQ. The V and J ends lost 4 bases and 0 bases respectively, with 14 bases between them. This CDR3 has 15 amino acids. The CDR3 here is CASSTPGQSSYEQYF. The CDR3 DNA is TGCGCCAGCAGCACTCCTGGGCAGAGCTCCTACGAGCAGTACTTC.

The chain joins TRBV19 to TRBJ1-2, with TRBD1 identical over 7 bases. The CDR3 has 14 amino acids. J was trimmed by 4 bases and V by 7 bases; bases with no gene match: 9. Germline CDR1 and CDR2: LNHDA and SQIVND (reference sequence). The CDR3 coding sequence is TGTGCCAGTAATCTACACGGGACAGCCTATGGCTACACCTTC. It specifies CASNLHGTAYGYTF.

This chain uses TRBV3-1 (or the pseudogene TRBV3-2) with TRBJ2-7, with 12 bases fitting TRBD1. CDR1 and CDR2 (germline): LGHDT, YNNKEL (reference sequence). With V trimmed by 1 base and J by 5 bases, 6 bases remained unmatched. CDR3 length: 16 residues. The CDR3 DNA sequence: TGTGCCAGCAGCCAAGTCGCCGGGACAGGGGGCCACGAGCAGTACTTC. Its protein is CASSQVAGTGGHEQYF.

The chain is built from TRBV11-2 and TRBJ1-3; D gene ambiguous. The germline CDR1 and CDR2 sequences are SGHAT and FQNNGV. The length of the CDR3 is 14 residues. V shed 10 bases and J shed 0 bases, with 13 bases lying between them. The CDR3 here is CAIGGPNSGNTIYF. The DNA for the CDR3 is TGTGCCATTGGAGGACCGAACTCTGGAAACACCATATATTTT.